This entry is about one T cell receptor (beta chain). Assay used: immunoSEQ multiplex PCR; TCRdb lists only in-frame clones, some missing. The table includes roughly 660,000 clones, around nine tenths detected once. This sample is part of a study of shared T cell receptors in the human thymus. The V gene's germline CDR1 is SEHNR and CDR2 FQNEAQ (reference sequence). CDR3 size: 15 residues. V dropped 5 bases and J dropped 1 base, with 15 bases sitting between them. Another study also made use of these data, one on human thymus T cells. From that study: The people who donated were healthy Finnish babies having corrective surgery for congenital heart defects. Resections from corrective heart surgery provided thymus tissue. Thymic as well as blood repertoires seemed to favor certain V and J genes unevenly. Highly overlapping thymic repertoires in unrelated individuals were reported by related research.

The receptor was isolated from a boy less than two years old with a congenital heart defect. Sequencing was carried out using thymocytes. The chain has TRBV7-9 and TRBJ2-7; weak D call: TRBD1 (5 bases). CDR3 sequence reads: CASSANPDTSYEQYF. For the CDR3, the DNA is TGTGCCAGCAGCGCAAACCCGGACACATCCTACGAGCAGTACTTC.